This entry lists 11 T cell receptor beta chains sequenced from one sample in a study of graft-versus-host responses after intestinal transplantation. Some clones are missing from TCRdb's copy, which holds only in-frame ones; the method was immunoSEQ multiplex PCR. Of 130,000 or so clones listed, over 90% were seen once; the top ten hold roughly 0.19%. Antigens for these TCRs are unknown. The source was unstimulated CD4+ T cells sorted from spleen or lymph node cells, collected before intestinal transplant. The receptors derive from a human donor who received an intestinal transplant.

This chain connects TRBV5-1 to TRBJ2-7; 7 bases map to TRBD1. The CDR3 contains 14 residues. Germline CDR1 is SGHRS and CDR2 is YFSETQ. Germline trimming cut 3 bases from V and 2 bases from J; bases unmatched to any gene: 5. CDR3 sequence: CASSSPGQPYEQYF. The CDR3 region has the DNA TGCGCCAGCAGCTCCCCGGGACAGCCCTACGAGCAGTACTTC.

This clone is a singleton in its sample. V and J are TRBV27 and TRBJ1-1; 11 bases are shared with TRBD1. Germline V gene data show CDR1 as MNHEY and CDR2 as SMNVEV (reference sequence). The junction had 7 bases not matched to a gene; V was cut back by 6 bases and J by 4 bases. This CDR3 is built from 15 residues. CDR3 sequence (DNA): TGTGCCAGCAGACTATGGGGGACAGGGGGCACTGAAGCTTTCTTT. Translating gives CASRLWGTGGTEAFF.

The chain recombines TRBV7-2 with TRBJ2-6; a possible D gene is TRBD1 (6 bases). V lost 1 base to trimming and J lost 3 bases, with 13 bases between them. Germline loops: CDR1 SGHTA, CDR2 FQGNSA. CDR3 length equals 17 residues. This CDR3 is CASSLVWGRGGANVLTF. Here the CDR3 DNA reads TGTGCCAGCAGCTTAGTCTGGGGCAGGGGTGGGGCCAACGTCCTGACTTTC.

This clone was seen only a few times. The genes are TRBV6-1 and TRBJ1-4; D is ambiguous. CDR3 length: 12 residues. Germline V gene data show CDR1 as MNHNS and CDR2 as SASEGT. Trimming stripped 5 bases from V and 13 bases from J, with 14 bases between. The CDR3 sequence is CASSIPGPRLFF. The CDR3 bases are TGTGCCAGCAGTATACCGGGCCCTCGACTGTTTTTT.

The chain is built from TRBV5-6 and TRBJ2-1; either TRBD1 or TRBD2 may fit D (5 bases each). Trimming took off 1 base at V and 1 base at J, with 9 bases between the two ends. Germline CDR1 reads SGHDT; CDR2 reads YYEEEE. This CDR3 is built from 15 residues. The CDR3 protein is CASSLPGRSYNEQFF. The CDR3 DNA reads TGTGCCAGCAGCTTGCCGGGACGGTCCTACAATGAGCAGTTCTTC.

The chain uses TRBV7-9 and TRBJ2-1; D call uncertain. V was clipped by 7 bases and J by 0 bases, with 16 bases between them. Per the germline V gene, CDR1 is SEHNR and CDR2 is FQNEAQ (reference sequence). The CDR3 is made up of 16 amino acids. The CDR3 bases are TGTGCCAGCAACCCAACCGGGCAGAGCTCCTACAATGAGCAGTTCTTC. Encoded protein: CASNPTGQSSYNEQFF.

The rearrangement links TRBV7-2 to TRBJ2-1, with 10 bases that match TRBD2. Looked up from germline, CDR1 is SGHTA and CDR2 is FQGNSA. The junction had 5 bases not matched to a gene; V was cut back by 6 bases and J by 3 bases. The CDR3 covers 15 residues. In DNA, the CDR3 is TGTGCCAGCAGACACCGGACTAGCGGCTACAATGAGCAGTTCTTC. Translating gives CASRHRTSGYNEQFF.

This chain links TRBV10-2 with TRBJ2-5; a possible D gene is TRBD2 (6 bases). The J call is doubtful: the DNA matches TRBJ2-7 better. The CDR3 has 13 residues. Germline CDR1 reads WSHSY; CDR2 reads SAAADI. The CDR3 region has the DNA TGCGCCAGCAGCCCGACTAGGGCCTACGAGCAGTACTTC. It codes for CASSPTRAYEQYF.

As concerns this clone: A read error may account for a junction end that differs from germline. This chain joins TRBV6-1 and TRBJ1-1; the match to TRBD1 covers 7 bases. The germline gives CDR1 MNHNS, CDR2 SASEGT. CDR3 size: 14 residues. CDR3 DNA: TGTGCCAGCACCGCGGGACAGATGAACGCTGAAGCTTTCTTT. Its translation: CASTAGQMNAEAFF.

This chain connects TRBV5-4 to TRBJ2-7; tentative D call: TRBD2 (6 bases). Germline V gene data show CDR1 as SGHNT and CDR2 as YYREEE (reference sequence). Trimming cost V 4 bases and J 3 bases, with 11 bases left between them. The CDR3 spans 13 residues. This chain's CDR3 is CASSPGLIYEQYF. CDR3 DNA: TGTGCCAGCAGCCCGGGACTTATCTACGAGCAGTACTTC.

This clone appeared a single time. This rearrangement joins TRBV29-1 to TRBJ2-7; 11 bases fit TRBD2. CDR1 and CDR2 (germline): SQVTM, ANQGSEA. The V gene end was trimmed by 5 bases and the J gene end by 6 bases; junction bases not matched to a gene: 9. The CDR3 sequence is 14 residues long. DNA for the CDR3: TGCAGCGTTACCGTATTAGCGGGAGGGTCCGAGCAGTACTTC. Translated, it gives CSVTVLAGGSEQYF.